This T cell receptor (beta chain) was profiled in a study of human T cells and chemical hapten exposure. The sample's time point: patch test 2, 6 weeks after DPC sensitization. Stated treatment: therapeutic diphenylcyclopropenone sensitization with weekly scalp DPC. The table lists this clonotype with many counts. This CDR3 is built from 12 residues. The germline V and J ends were trimmed by 0 bases and 8 bases, with 4 bases remaining between them. Germline V gives CDR1 KGHSH, CDR2 LQKENI. Using its own MiXCR run on the RACE reads, TCRdb lists one record per CDR3 protein. The sample consists of more than 75,000 distinct CDR3 sequences, approximately 10% of them appearing once.

This TCR derives from a woman aged 25 to 45 with alopecia areata. Some clones in this sample may be carry-over from other donors' samples. The chain recombines TRBV18 with TRBJ2-2; D unresolved. Sequenced material: whole blood, taken in connection with sensitization to the hapten diphenylcyclopropenone (DPC). CDR3 protein: CASSPPLGELFF. The CDR3, as DNA: TGTGCCAGCTCACCACCACTTGGGGAGCTGTTTTTT.